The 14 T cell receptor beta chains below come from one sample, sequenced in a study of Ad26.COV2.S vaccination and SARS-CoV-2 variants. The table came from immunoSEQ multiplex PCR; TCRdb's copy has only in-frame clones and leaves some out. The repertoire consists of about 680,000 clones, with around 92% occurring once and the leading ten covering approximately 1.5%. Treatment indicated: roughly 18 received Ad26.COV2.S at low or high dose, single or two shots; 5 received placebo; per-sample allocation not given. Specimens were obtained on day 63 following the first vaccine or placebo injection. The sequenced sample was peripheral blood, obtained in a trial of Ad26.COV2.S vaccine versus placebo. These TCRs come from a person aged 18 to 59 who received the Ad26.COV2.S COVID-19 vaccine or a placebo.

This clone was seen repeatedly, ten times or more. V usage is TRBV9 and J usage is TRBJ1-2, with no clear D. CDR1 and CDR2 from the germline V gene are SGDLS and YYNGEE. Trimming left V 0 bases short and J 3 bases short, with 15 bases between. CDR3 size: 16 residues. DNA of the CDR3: TGTGCCAGCAGCGTAGCCCCGAGGGCGGATTACTATGGCTACACCTTC. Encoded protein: CASSVAPRADYYGYTF.

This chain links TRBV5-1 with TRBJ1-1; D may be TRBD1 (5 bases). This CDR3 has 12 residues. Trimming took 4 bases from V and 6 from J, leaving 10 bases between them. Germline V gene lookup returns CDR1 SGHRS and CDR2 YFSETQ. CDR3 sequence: CASSLTGPEAFF. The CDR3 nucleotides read TGCGCCAGCAGCCTTACAGGCCCTGAAGCTTTCTTT.

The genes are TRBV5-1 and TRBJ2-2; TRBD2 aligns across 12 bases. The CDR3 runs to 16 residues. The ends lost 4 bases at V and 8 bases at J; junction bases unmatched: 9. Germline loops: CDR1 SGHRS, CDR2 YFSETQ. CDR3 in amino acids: CASSPRTSGARGELFF. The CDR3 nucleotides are TGCGCCAGCAGCCCCCGGACTAGCGGGGCGAGAGGGGAGCTGTTTTTT.

The CDR3 reads CASSSRGTQANEKLFF. As DNA, the CDR3 is TGTGCCAGCAGCTCGCGAGGGACCCAGGCTAATGAAAAACTGTTTTTT. This chain uses TRBV7-9 with TRBJ1-4, with a weak D call TRBD1 (5 bases). CDR1 and CDR2 from the germline V gene are SEHNR and FQNEAQ (reference sequence). With 4 bases removed from V and 3 bases from J, the gap between germline ends came to 15 bases. This CDR3 region has 16 residues. The whole variable domain, remainder taken from reference TRBV7-9 and TRBJ1-4, is DTGVSQNPRHKITKRGQNVTFRCDPISEHNRLYWYRQTLGQGPEFLTYFQNEAQLEKSRLLSDRFSAERPKGSFSTLEIQRTEQGDSAMYLCASSSRGTQANEKLFFGSGTQLSVL.

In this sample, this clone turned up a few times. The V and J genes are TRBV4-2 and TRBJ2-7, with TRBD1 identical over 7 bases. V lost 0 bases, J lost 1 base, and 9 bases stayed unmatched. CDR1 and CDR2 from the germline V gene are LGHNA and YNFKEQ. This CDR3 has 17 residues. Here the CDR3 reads CASSQDRGTVGSYEQYF. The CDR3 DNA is TGTGCCAGCAGCCAAGATAGGGGGACAGTGGGTTCCTACGAGCAGTACTTC.

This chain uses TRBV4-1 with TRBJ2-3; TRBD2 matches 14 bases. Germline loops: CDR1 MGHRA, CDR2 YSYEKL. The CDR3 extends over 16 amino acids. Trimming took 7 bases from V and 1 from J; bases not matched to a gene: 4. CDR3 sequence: CASTRGLAGGTDTQYF. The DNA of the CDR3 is TGCGCCAGCACCCGGGGACTAGCGGGGGGCACAGATACGCAGTATTTT.

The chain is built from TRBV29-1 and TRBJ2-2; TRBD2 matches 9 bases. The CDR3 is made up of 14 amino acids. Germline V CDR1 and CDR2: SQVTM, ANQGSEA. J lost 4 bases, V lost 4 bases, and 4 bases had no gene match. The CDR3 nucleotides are TGCAGCGTTGTGGGCGGGGGGGGCACCGGGGAGCTGTTTTTT. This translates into CSVVGGGGTGELFF.

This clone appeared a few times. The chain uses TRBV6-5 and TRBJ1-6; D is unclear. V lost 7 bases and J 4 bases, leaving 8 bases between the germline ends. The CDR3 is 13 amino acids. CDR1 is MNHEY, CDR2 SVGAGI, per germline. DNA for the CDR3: TGTGCCAGCAAGCCAGGTTATAATTCACCCCTCCACTTT. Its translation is CASKPGYNSPLHF.

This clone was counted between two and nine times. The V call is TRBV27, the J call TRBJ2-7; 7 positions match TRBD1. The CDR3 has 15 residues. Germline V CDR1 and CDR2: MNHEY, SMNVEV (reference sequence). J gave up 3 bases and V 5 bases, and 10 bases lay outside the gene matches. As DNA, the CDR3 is TGTGCCAGCAGTCAGACAGGGAAGGTCGGCTACGAGCAGTACTTC. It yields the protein CASSQTGKVGYEQYF.

The CDR3 nucleotides are TGTGCCTGGAGTCGAATTGACCCGGGGGGCGCAGATACGCAGTATTTT. It is translated as CAWSRIDPGGADTQYF. The chain couples TRBV30 to TRBJ2-3; a weak D match, TRBD2 (7 bases). This CDR3 region has 16 residues. Trimming removed 2 bases at V and 4 bases at J, with 19 bases between. CDR1 GTSNPN and CDR2 SVGIG come from the germline V gene (reference sequence).

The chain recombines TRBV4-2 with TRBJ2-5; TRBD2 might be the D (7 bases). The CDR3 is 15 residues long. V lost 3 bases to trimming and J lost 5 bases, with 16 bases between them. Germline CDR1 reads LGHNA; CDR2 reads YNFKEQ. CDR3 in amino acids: CASSQEGGRGETQYF. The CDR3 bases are TGTGCCAGCAGCCAGGAGGGGGGGCGAGGGGAGACCCAGTACTTC.

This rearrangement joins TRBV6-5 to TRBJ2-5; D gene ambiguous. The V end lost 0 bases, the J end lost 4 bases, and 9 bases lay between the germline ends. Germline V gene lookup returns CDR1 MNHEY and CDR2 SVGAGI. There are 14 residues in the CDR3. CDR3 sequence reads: CASSYSGLRETQYF. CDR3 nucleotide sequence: TGTGCCAGCAGTTACTCAGGGCTGAGAGAGACCCAGTACTTC.

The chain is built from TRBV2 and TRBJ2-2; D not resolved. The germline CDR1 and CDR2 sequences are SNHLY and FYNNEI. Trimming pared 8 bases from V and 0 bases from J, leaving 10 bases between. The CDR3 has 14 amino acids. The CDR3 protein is CASRVATNTGELFF. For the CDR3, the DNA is TGTGCCAGCCGTGTCGCAACGAACACCGGGGAGCTGTTTTTT.

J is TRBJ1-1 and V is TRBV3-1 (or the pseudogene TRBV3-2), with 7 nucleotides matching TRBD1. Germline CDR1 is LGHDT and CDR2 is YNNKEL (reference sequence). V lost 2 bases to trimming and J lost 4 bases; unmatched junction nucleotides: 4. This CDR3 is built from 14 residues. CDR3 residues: CASSQIEGATEAFF. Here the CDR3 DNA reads TGTGCCAGCAGCCAAATAGAGGGGGCCACTGAAGCTTTCTTT.